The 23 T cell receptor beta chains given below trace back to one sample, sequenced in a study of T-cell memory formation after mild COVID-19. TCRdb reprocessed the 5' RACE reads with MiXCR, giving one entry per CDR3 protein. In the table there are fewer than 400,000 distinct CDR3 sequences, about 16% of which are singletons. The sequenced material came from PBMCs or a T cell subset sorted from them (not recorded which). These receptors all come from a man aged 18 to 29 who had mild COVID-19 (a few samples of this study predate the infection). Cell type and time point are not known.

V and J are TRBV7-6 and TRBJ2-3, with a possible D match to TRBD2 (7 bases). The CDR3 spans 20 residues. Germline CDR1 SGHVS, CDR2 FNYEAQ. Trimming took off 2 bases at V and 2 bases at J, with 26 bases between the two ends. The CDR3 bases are TGTGCCAGCAGCTTATTAGGAGGGGAGGCTGCGGGGGCTGACACAGATACGCAGTATTTT. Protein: CASSLLGGEAAGADTDTQYF.

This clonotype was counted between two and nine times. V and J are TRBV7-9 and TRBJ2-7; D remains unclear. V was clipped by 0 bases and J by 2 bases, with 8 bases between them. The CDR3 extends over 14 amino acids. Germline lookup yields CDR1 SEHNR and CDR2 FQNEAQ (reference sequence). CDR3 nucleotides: TGTGCCAGCAGCTTAGCCCGGGCCACCTACGAGCAGTACGTC. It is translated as CASSLARATYEQYV.

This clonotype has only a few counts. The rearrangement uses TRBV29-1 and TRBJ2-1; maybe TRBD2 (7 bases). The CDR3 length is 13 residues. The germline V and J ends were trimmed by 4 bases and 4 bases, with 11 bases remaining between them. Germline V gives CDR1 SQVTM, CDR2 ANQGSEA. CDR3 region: CSVGRGRYNEQFF. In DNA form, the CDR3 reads TGCAGCGTTGGGCGGGGGCGATACAATGAGCAGTTCTTC.

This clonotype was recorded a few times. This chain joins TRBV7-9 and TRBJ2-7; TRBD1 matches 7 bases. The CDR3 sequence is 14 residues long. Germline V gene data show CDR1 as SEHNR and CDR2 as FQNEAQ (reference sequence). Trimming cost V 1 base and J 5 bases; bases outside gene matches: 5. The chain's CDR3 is CASSLGQGFDEQYF. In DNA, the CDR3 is TGTGCCAGCAGCTTAGGACAGGGCTTCGACGAGCAGTACTTC.

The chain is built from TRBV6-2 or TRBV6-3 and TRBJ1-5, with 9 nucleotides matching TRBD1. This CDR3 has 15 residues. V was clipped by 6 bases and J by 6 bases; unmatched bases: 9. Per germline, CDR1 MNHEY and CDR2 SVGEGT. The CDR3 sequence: CASRSDRGTGQPQHF. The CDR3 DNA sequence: TGTGCCAGCAGATCGGACAGGGGAACCGGTCAGCCCCAGCATTTT.

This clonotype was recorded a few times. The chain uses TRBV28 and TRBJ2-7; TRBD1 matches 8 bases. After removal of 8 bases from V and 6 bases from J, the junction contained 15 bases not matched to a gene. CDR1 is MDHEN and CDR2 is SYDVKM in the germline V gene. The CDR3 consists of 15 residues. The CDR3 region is CASRDPGGQGSEQYV. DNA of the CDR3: TGTGCCAGCCGTGACCCTGGCGGACAGGGTAGCGAGCAGTACGTC.

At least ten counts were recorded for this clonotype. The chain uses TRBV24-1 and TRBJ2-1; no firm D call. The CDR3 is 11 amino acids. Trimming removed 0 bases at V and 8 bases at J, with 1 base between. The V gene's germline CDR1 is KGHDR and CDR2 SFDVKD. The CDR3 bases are TGTGCCACCAGTGATTTGGATGAGCAGTTCTTC. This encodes CATSDLDEQFF.

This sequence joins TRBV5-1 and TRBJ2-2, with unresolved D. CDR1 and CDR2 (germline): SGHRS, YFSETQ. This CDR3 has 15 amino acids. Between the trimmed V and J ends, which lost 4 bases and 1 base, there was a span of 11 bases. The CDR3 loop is CASSVQPMNTGELFF. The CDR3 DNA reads TGCGCCAGCAGCGTGCAGCCGATGAACACCGGGGAGCTGTTTTTT.

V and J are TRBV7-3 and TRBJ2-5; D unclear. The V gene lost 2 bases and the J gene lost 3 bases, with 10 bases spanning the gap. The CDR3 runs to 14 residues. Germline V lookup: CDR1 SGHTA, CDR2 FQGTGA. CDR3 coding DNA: TGTGCCAGCAGCTTATCCCCAGAAAAAGAGACCCAGTACTTC. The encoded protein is CASSLSPEKETQYF.

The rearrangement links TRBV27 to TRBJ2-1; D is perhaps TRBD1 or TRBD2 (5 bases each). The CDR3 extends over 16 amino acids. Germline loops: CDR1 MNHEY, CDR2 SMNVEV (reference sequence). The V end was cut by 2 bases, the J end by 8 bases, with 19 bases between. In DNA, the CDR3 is TGTGCCAGCAGTTTACTTACCCCGAGACTGGGACATGAGCAGTTCTTC. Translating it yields CASSLLTPRLGHEQFF.

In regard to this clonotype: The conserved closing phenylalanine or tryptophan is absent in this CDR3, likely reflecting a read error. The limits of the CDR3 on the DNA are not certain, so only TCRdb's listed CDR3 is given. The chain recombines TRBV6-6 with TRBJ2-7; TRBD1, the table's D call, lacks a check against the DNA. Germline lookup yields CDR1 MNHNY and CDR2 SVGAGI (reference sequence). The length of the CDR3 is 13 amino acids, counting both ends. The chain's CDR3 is CASSYQDRGTVRL.

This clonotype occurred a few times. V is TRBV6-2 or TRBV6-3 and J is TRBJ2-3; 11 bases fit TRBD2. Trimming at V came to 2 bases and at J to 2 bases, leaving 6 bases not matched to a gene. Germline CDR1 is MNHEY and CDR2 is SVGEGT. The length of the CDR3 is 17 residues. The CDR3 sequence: CASSYPTSGGHTDTQYF. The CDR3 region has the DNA TGTGCCAGCAGTTACCCAACTAGCGGGGGCCACACAGATACGCAGTATTTT.

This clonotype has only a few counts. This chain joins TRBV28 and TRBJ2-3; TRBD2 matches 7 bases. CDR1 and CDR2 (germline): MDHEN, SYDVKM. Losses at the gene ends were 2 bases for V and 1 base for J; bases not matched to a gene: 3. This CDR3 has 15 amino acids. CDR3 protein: CASSLGGVGTDTQYF. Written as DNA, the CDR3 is TGTGCCAGCAGTTTAGGGGGGGTAGGCACAGATACGCAGTATTTT.

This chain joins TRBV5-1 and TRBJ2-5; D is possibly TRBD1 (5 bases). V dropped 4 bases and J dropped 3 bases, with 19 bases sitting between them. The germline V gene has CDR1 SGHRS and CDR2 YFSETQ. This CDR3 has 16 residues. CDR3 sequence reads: CASSGLSTEPEETQYF. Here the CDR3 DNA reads TGCGCCAGCAGCGGTTTATCGACAGAGCCAGAAGAGACCCAGTACTTC.

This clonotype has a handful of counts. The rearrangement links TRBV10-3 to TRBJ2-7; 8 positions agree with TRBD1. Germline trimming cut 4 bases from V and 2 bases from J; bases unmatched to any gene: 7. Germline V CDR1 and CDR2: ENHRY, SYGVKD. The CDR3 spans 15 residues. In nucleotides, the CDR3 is TGTGCCATCAGTGGTTCGGACAGGGACACCTACGAGCAGTACGTC. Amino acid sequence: CAISGSDRDTYEQYV.

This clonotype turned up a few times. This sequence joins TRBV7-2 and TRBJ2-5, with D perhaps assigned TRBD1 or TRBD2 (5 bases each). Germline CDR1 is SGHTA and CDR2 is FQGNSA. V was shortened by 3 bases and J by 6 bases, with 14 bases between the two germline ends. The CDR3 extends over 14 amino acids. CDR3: CASSLLGPGQTQYF. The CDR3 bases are TGTGCCAGCAGCTTGTTGGGGCCGGGACAGACCCAGTACTTC.

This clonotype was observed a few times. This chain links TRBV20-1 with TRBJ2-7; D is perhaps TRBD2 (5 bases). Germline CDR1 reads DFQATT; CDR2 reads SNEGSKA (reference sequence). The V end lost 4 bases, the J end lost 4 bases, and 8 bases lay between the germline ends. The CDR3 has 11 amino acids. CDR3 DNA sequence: TGCAGTGCTACTCGGGGTTACGAGCAGTACGTC. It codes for CSATRGYEQYV.

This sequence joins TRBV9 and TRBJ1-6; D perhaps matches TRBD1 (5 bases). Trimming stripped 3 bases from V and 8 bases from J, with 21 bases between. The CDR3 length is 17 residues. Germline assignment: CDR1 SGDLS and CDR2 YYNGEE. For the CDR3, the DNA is TGTGCCAGCAGCGACCTCAAAGGGGCCCTCCGGGATTCACCCCTCCACTTT. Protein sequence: CASSDLKGALRDSPLHF.

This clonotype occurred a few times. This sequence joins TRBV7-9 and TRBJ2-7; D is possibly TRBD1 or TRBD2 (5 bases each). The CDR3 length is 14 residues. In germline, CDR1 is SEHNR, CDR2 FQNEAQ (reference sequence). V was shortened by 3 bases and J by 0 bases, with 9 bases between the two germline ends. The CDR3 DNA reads TGTGCCAGCAGCTTGGGGGACCTCTCCTACGAGCAGTACTTC. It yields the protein CASSLGDLSYEQYF.

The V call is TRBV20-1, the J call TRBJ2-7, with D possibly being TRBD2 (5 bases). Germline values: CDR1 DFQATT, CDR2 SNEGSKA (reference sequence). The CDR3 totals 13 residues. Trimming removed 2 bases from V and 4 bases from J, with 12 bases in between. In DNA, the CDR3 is TGCAGTGCTAGAAATACACTAGGGTACGAGCAGTACGTC. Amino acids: CSARNTLGYEQYV.

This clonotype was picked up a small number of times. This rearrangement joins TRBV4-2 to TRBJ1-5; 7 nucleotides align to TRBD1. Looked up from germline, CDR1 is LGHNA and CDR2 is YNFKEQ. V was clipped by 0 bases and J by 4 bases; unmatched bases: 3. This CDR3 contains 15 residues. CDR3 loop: CASSQDEGANQPQHF. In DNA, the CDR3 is TGTGCCAGCAGCCAAGATGAGGGGGCAAATCAGCCCCAGCATTTT.

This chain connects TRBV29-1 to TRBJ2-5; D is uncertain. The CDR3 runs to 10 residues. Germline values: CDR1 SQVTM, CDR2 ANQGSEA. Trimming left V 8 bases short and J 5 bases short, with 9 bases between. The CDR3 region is CSFERETQYF. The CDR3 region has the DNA TGCAGCTTCGAAAGGGAGACCCAGTACTTC.

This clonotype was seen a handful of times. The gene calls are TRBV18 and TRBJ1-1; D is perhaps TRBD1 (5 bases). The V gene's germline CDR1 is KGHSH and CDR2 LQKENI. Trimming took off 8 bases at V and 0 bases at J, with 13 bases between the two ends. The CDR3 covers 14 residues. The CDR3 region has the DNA TGTGCCAGCACAACCAGGGCCATGAACACTGAAGCTTTCTTT. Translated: CASTTRAMNTEAFF. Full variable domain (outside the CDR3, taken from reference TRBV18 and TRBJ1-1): NAGVMQNPRHLVRRRGQEARLRCSPMKGHSHVYWYRQLPEEGLKFMVYLQKENIIDESGMPKERFSAEFPKEGPSILRIQQVVRGDSAAYFCASTTRAMNTEAFFGQGTRLTVV.